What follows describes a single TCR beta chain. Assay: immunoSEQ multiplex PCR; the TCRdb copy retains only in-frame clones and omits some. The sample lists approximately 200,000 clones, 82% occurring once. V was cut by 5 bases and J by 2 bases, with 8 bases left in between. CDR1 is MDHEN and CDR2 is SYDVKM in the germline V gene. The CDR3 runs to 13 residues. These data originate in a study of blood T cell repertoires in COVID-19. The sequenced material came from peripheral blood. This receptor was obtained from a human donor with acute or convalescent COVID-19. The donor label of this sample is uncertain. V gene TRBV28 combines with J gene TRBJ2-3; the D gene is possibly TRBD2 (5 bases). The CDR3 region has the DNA TGTGCCAGCAGTAGCCGGGACACAGATACGCAGTATTTT. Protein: CASSSRDTDTQYF.